The T cell receptor (beta chain) described here comes from a study of CD8+CD57+ T cells in acquired aplastic anemia. Genomic DNA served as template for TCR beta VDJ and CDR3 profiling. TCRdb recomputed calls from the reads with MiXCR, one row per CDR3 protein. The table lists some 20,000 distinct CDR3 sequences, almost 40% of them singletons. Trimming cost V 2 bases and J 3 bases, with 7 bases left between them. The CDR3 runs to 13 residues. Germline V gives CDR1 SGHTA, CDR2 FQGTGA. This clonotype was seen repeatedly, ten times or more. Its antigen is undetermined. General study results and limits: Both patients and controls carried the same twenty-nine CD8+ CDR3 sequences. CD8+CD57+ cells in patients trailed total CD4+ and CD8+ pools in diversity.

Individuals selected for sequencing had exhibited CD8+CD57+ cell expansion on flow cytometry. CD8+CD57+ cells were bead-enriched, giving a mean 1.6 ug DNA. The chain joins TRBV7-3 to TRBJ1-1; no firm D call. What was sequenced was CD8+CD57+ T cells sorted from PBMCs. The subset denotes: bead-enriched CD8+CD57+ effector memory T cells from SAA patients. The receptor's source is a human donor with aplastic anemia. CDR3 sequence reads: CASSLDEDTEAFF. As DNA, the CDR3 is TGTGCCAGCAGCTTAGATGAAGACACTGAAGCTTTCTTT.